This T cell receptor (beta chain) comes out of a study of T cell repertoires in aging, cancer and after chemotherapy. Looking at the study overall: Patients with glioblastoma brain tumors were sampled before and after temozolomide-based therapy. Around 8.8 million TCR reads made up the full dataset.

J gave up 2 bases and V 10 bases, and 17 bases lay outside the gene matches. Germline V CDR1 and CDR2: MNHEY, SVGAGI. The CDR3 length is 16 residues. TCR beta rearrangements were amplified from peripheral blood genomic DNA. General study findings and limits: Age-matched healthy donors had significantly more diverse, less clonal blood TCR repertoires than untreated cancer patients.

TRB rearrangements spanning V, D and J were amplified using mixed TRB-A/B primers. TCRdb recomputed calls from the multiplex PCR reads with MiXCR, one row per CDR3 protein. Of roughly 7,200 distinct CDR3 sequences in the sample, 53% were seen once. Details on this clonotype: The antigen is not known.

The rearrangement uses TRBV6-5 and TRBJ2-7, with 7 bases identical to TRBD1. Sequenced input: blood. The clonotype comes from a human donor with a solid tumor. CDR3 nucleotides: TGTGCCATCAGCCGGACAGGAAGCCTCACCCCCTACGAGCAGTACTTC. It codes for CAISRTGSLTPYEQYF.